This T cell receptor beta chain came from a study of cytomegalovirus exposure and HLA in healthy donors. Findings and limits, study-wide: Some segments of the V type, notably TRBV6-2 and TRBV6-3, were excluded as indistinguishable. The study had only CMV serostatus as immune exposure information. The classifier was said to identify cytomegalovirus status with high specificity and sensitivity. For presence/absence analyses, sequencing depth was assumed to be roughly uniform across donors.

Comments on this clone: What it recognizes is unknown.

Germline CDR1 ENHRY, CDR2 SYGVKD. This CDR3 contains 16 residues. V lost 0 bases to trimming and J lost 6 bases; unmatched junction nucleotides: 7. The PCR used 60 Vbeta and 13 Jbeta primers. The repertoire was sequenced with immunoSEQ multiplex PCR; TCRdb's copy has only in-frame clones and lacks some. The sample contains over 150,000 clones, around 80% of which appear only once. The chain combines TRBV10-3 with TRBJ2-4; 8 positions agree with TRBD2. The specimen sequenced was PBMCs. The source is a woman between 35 and 50 years old in good health and CMV-seropositive. This CDR3 is CAISESGGVGGNIQYF. The CDR3 DNA reads TGTGCCATCAGTGAGTCCGGGGGGGTCGGAGGAAACATTCAGTACTTC.